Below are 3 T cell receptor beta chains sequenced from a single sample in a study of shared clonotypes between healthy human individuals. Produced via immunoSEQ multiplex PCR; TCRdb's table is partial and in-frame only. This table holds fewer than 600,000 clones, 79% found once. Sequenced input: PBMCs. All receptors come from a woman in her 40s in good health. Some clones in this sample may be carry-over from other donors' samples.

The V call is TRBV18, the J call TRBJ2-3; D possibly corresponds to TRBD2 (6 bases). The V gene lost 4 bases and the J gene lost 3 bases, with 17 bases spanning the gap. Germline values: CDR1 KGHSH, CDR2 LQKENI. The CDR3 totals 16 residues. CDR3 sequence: CASSRTAGPRTDTQYF. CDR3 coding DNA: TGTGCCAGCTCACGAACAGCGGGCCCTAGAACAGATACGCAGTATTTT.

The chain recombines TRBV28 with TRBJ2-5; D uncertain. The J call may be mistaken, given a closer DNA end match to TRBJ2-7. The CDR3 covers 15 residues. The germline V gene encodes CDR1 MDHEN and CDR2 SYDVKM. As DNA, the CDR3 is TGTGCCAGCAGCCCCCCCACCGGGCTCTCCTACGAGCAGTACTTC. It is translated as CASSPPTGLSYEQYF.

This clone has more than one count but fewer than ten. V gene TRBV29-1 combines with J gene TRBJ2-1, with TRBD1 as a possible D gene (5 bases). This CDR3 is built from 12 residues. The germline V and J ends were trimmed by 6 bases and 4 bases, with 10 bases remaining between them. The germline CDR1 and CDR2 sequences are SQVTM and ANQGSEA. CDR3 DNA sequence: TGCAGCGTACAGGCAGCTTACAATGAGCAGTTCTTC. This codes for CSVQAAYNEQFF.